This T cell receptor (beta chain) was recorded in a study of blood T cell repertoires in COVID-19. Study-wide background: Whether acute or convalescent, the COVID-19 samples came from the United States, Italy and Spain.

Cohort 3 donors were reported recovered after two negative PCRs, clearance, or symptom resolution. Here immunoSEQ multiplex PCR was the method, and the copy in TCRdb shows in-frame clones only, minus some. Of fewer than 450,000 clones listed, around 89% are singletons. The CDR3 sequence is 15 residues long. Germline assignment: CDR1 SGHRS and CDR2 YFSETQ. With 3 bases clipped from V and 2 bases from J, the junction kept 6 bases outside the gene matches. This clone was seen just once. The chain joins TRBV5-1 to TRBJ1-2; 8 nucleotides line up with TRBD1. The clonotype originates from a woman younger than 30 who had recovered from COVID-19. Sequencing input: PBMCs or T cells enriched from blood (not recorded which). In DNA, the CDR3 is TGCGCCAGCAGCTCCGGGACAGGACCCAACTATGGCTACACCTTC. The encoded protein is CASSSGTGPNYGYTF.